Presented here are 23 T cell receptor beta chains from one specimen sequenced in a study of T cells after posttransplantation cyclophosphamide. Clones were sequenced by immunoSEQ multiplex PCR, and TCRdb holds only the in-frame ones, with some missing. The repertoire yields about 40,000 clones, none seen only once; the top ten contain 3.5% to 5.5%. Sequences were obtained from PBMCs. The source of these receptors is a woman aged 50 to 65 in good health and a related stem cell transplant donor.

This clone was picked up many times. The J gene is TRBJ1-1, the V gene TRBV5-4; D uncertain. CDR1 and CDR2 (germline): SGHNT, YYREEE (reference sequence). This CDR3 has 15 residues. V was trimmed by 4 bases and J by 1 base, leaving 14 bases between them. This CDR3 is CASSREWASNTEAFF. In DNA form, the CDR3 reads TGTGCCAGCAGCCGCGAGTGGGCTTCGAACACTGAAGCTTTCTTT.

At least ten counts were recorded for this clone. The chain combines TRBV27 with TRBJ1-1; no clear D gene. The CDR3 runs to 11 residues. Per the germline V gene, CDR1 is MNHEY and CDR2 is SMNVEV (reference sequence). Trimming cost V 11 bases and J 1 base, with 8 bases left between them. The CDR3 nucleotides read TGTGCCTCGGTTAGGAACACTGAAGCTTTCTTT. Translated, it gives CASVRNTEAFF.

This clone has just a few counts. A much larger clone differs by one base, so this may be a read error. The CDR3 region is CASRSFGRQNTVAFF. CDR3 DNA sequence: TGTGCCAGTAGGAGCTTTGGAAGACAGAACACTGTAGCTTTCTTT. V usage is TRBV19 and J usage is TRBJ1-1; a weak D match, TRBD1 (5 bases). Germline CDR1 is LNHDA and CDR2 is SQIVND (reference sequence). This CDR3 has 15 amino acids.

This clone was found many times. The chain joins TRBV6-6 to TRBJ1-3, with TRBD1 as a possible D gene (5 bases). Between the trimmed V and J ends, which lost 2 bases and 1 base, there was a span of 12 bases. Germline CDR1 is MNHNY and CDR2 is SVGAGI (reference sequence). This CDR3 contains 16 residues. The CDR3 spells CASSYAAAGSGNTIYF. The CDR3, as DNA: TGTGCCAGCAGTTACGCAGCCGCAGGGTCTGGAAACACCATATATTTT.

This clone showed up many times. The rearrangement links TRBV7-9 to TRBJ2-2; 9 bases line up with TRBD1. The junction had 10 bases not matched to a gene; V was cut back by 5 bases and J by 0 bases. Germline CDR1 reads SEHNR; CDR2 reads FQNEAQ (reference sequence). The CDR3 has 18 amino acids. The CDR3 DNA reads as TGTGCCAGCAGCGTCGATGACAGGGGGATGGCGAACACCGGGGAGCTGTTTTTT. Translated, it gives CASSVDDRGMANTGELFF. Together with reference TRBV7-9 and TRBJ2-2, the CDR3 gives the full variable domain: DTGVSQNPRHKITKRGQNVTFRCDPISEHNRLYWYRQTLGQGPEFLTYFQNEAQLEKSRLLSDRFSAERPKGSFSTLEIQRTEQGDSAMYLCASSVDDRGMANTGELFFGEGSRLTVL.

This clone was found many times. The chain has TRBV10-3 and TRBJ1-3; 9 bases are a match to TRBD1. Germline loops: CDR1 ENHRY, CDR2 SYGVKD. With V trimmed by 10 bases and J by 1 base, 17 bases remained unmatched. The CDR3 is made up of 18 amino acids. CDR3 in DNA: TGTGCCAGCCGGCGGGAAGGTGGGACAGGGAGGTCTGGAAACACCATATATTTT. This sequence encodes CASRREGGTGRSGNTIYF.

This clone showed up many times. The chain is built from TRBV6-6 and TRBJ2-3; TRBD2 might be the D (5 bases). In germline, CDR1 is MNHNY, CDR2 SVGAGI (reference sequence). V dropped 0 bases and J dropped 5 bases, with 9 bases sitting between them. This CDR3 is built from 14 residues. This CDR3 reads CASSYSLGVDTQYF. CDR3 DNA sequence: TGTGCCAGCAGTTACTCGCTGGGAGTAGATACGCAGTATTTT.

This clone was recorded at least ten times. The rearrangement uses TRBV5-1 and TRBJ1-6, with D possibly being TRBD1 (6 bases). The germline V gene has CDR1 SGHRS and CDR2 YFSETQ. The CDR3 contains 14 residues. V was shortened by 2 bases and J by 8 bases, with 11 bases between the two germline ends. The CDR3 DNA reads TGCGCCAGCAGCTTCTGGGGGCGAGATTCACCCCTCCACTTT. The encoded protein is CASSFWGRDSPLHF.

Ten or more counts support this clone. The chain employs TRBV5-1 and TRBJ2-2, with 15 bases lining up with TRBD2. The CDR3 has 17 amino acids. V trimming: 4 bases; J trimming: 7 bases; junction bases outside the gene matches: 8. CDR1 and CDR2 from the germline V gene are SGHRS and YFSETQ. CDR3 nucleotide sequence: TGCGCCAGCAGCCCCGGACTAGCGGGGGGGCCGGGCGGGGAGCTGTTTTTT. Translated: CASSPGLAGGPGGELFF.

This clone has ten or more counts. The chain carries TRBV6-5 and TRBJ2-7; maybe TRBD1 (6 bases). V was trimmed by 6 bases and J by 1 base, leaving 13 bases between them. The length of the CDR3 is 14 residues. The germline CDR1 and CDR2 sequences are MNHEY and SVGAGI. CDR3 sequence: CASRAHRDSYEQYF. The CDR3, as DNA: TGTGCCAGCAGGGCTCACAGGGATTCCTACGAGCAGTACTTC.

This clone was detected many times. The chain is built from TRBV5-4 and TRBJ2-7; the D gene is possibly TRBD1 (5 bases). Trimming left V 2 bases short and J 3 bases short, with 6 bases between. Germline CDR1 and CDR2: SGHNT and YYREEE (reference sequence). The CDR3 length is 12 residues. The CDR3 DNA reads as TGTGCCAGCAGCTTTGACAGCTACGAGCAGTACTTC. Translated: CASSFDSYEQYF. The variable domain in full, completed from reference TRBV5-4 and TRBJ2-7, reads ETGVTQSPTHLIKTRGQQVTLRCSSQSGHNTVSWYQQALGQGPQFIFQYYREEENGRGNFPPRFSGLQFPNYSSELNVNALELDDSALYLCASSFDSYEQYFGPGTRLTVT.

The J gene is TRBJ2-1, the V gene TRBV6-5; weak D call: TRBD1 (6 bases). Deletions cut 5 bases from V and 7 bases from J, with 12 bases between. The CDR3 runs 13 residues. CDR1 MNHEY and CDR2 SVGAGI come from the germline V gene. CDR3 in DNA: TGTGCCAGCAGTGAATGGGGGACAAATGAGCAGTTCTTC. Amino acids: CASSEWGTNEQFF.

This clone was seen ten or more times. The J gene is TRBJ2-5, the V gene TRBV11-3; a possible D gene is TRBD1 (5 bases). The CDR3 loop spans 15 amino acids. Germline V gene data show CDR1 as SGHNT and CDR2 as YENEEA. The V end lost 5 bases, the J end lost 0 bases, and 13 bases lay between the germline ends. The CDR3 loop is CASSPRTPYQETQYF. The CDR3 region has the DNA TGTGCCAGCAGCCCCCGGACACCGTACCAAGAGACCCAGTACTTC.

V and J are TRBV15 and TRBJ1-4, with D possibly matching TRBD1 (6 bases). With 1 base removed from V and 3 bases from J, the gap between germline ends came to 15 bases. The length of the CDR3 is 17 residues. In germline, CDR1 is LNHNV, CDR2 YYDKDF (reference sequence). The CDR3 DNA reads TGTGCCACCAGCAGAGTTGTCGGGGGGGCACCTAATGAAAAACTGTTTTTT. Its protein is CATSRVVGGAPNEKLFF.

This clone was detected ten times or more. This chain links TRBV6-4 with TRBJ2-2, with 8 bases lining up with TRBD1. Germline V gives CDR1 MRHNA, CDR2 SNTAGT. Trimming removed 4 bases from V and 1 base from J; junction bases left unmatched: 14. The CDR3 runs 19 residues. The CDR3 region is CASSGSLWTGSGNTGELFF. DNA for the CDR3: TGTGCCAGCAGTGGCTCGCTATGGACAGGGTCGGGGAACACCGGGGAGCTGTTTTTT.

This clone appeared many times. The rearrangement joins TRBV18 to TRBJ2-7; 10 bases match TRBD1. The CDR3 runs 14 residues. V was pared by 6 bases and J by 6 bases, with 8 bases of the junction left unmatched. From germline, CDR1 is KGHSH and CDR2 LQKENI. The CDR3 reads CASSPSGQGREQYF. CDR3 coding DNA: TGTGCCAGCTCTCCATCGGGACAGGGGCGCGAGCAGTACTTC. Full variable domain (outside the CDR3, taken from reference TRBV18 and TRBJ2-7): NAGVMQNPRHLVRRRGQEARLRCSPMKGHSHVYWYRQLPEEGLKFMVYLQKENIIDESGMPKERFSAEFPKEGPSILRIQQVVRGDSAAYFCASSPSGQGREQYFGPGTRLTVT.

This clone was seen repeatedly, ten times or more. The rearrangement links TRBV7-8 to TRBJ1-1, with 10 bases that match TRBD1. V was pared by 5 bases and J by 4 bases, with 7 bases of the junction left unmatched. The CDR3 covers 15 residues. Germline CDR1 and CDR2: SGHVS and FQNEAQ. The CDR3 here is CASSRRQGARTEAFF. In DNA, the CDR3 is TGTGCCAGCAGCAGAAGACAGGGGGCGCGCACTGAAGCTTTCTTT.

This clone was found many times. This rearrangement joins TRBV7-9 to TRBJ2-1, with 7 positions matching TRBD1. The J segment lost 10 bases and the V segment lost 7 bases, leaving 16 bases of the junction unmatched. The germline V gene encodes CDR1 SEHNR and CDR2 FQNEAQ (reference sequence). This CDR3 has 15 residues. The CDR3 nucleotides are TGTGCCAGCACCATTTCCGCGACAGGGTCGAGAGAGCAGTTCTTC. Its protein is CASTISATGSREQFF.

A few counts support this clone. V usage is TRBV6-1 and J usage is TRBJ2-7; 10 bases fit TRBD2. The CDR3 sequence is 15 residues long. V lost 7 bases to trimming and J lost 2 bases; unmatched junction nucleotides: 8. Germline CDR1 and CDR2: MNHNS and SASEGT. DNA of the CDR3: TGTGCCAGCACCCACGCTAGCGGGGGTACCTACGAGCAGTACTTC. Translation: CASTHASGGTYEQYF.

The table lists this clone with many counts. The gene calls are TRBV7-2 and TRBJ1-5, with TRBD1 matching over 9 bases. Trimming cost V 7 bases and J 5 bases; bases outside gene matches: 9. This CDR3 comprises 15 residues. The V gene's germline CDR1 is SGHTA and CDR2 FQGNSA. The CDR3 sequence is CASTQGGQGYQPQHF. In DNA form, the CDR3 reads TGTGCCAGCACCCAGGGGGGACAGGGTTATCAGCCCCAGCATTTT.

This clone was recorded a few times. V and J are TRBV11-2 and TRBJ2-3; D may be TRBD1 (6 bases). V shed 2 bases and J shed 6 bases, with 15 bases lying between them. The CDR3 extends over 15 amino acids. Germline assignment: CDR1 SGHAT and CDR2 FQNNGV. The CDR3 region has the DNA TGTGCCAGCAGCTTAAACCCAACAGGGCGGGATACGCAGTATTTT. Encoded protein: CASSLNPTGRDTQYF.

This clone was seen many times. The chain couples TRBV19 to TRBJ1-1; TRBD1 matches at 7 bases. The V segment lost 4 bases and the J segment 7 bases; nucleotides outside the gene matches: 6. CDR3 size: 13 residues. The germline V gene has CDR1 LNHDA and CDR2 SQIVND (reference sequence). The CDR3 sequence is CASSRQGVDEAFF. For the CDR3, the DNA is TGTGCCAGTAGTAGGCAGGGGGTGGATGAAGCTTTCTTT.

This clone was seen many times. The chain has TRBV13 and TRBJ2-1, with D unresolved. V dropped 0 bases and J dropped 9 bases, with 9 bases sitting between them. The germline gives CDR1 PRHDT, CDR2 FYEKMQ (reference sequence). This CDR3 region has 13 residues. CDR3: CASSLGSRGEQFF. The CDR3 nucleotides read TGTGCCAGCAGCTTAGGTTCGCGAGGTGAGCAGTTCTTC.